This T cell receptor beta chain was observed in a study of T cell changes during pregnancy in multiple sclerosis. The protocol was immunoSEQ multiplex PCR, while the TCRdb copy is restricted to in-frame clones and leaves out a portion. This sample has 60,000 to 85,000 clones, with approximately 91% found just once. Germline CDR1 reads SNHLY; CDR2 reads FYNNEI. Losses at the gene ends were 2 bases for V and 5 bases for J; bases not matched to a gene: 11. The length of the CDR3 is 18 residues. The specimen comprised peripheral blood, sampled in the first trimester of pregnancy. The genes are TRBV2 and TRBJ2-3; 12 bases line up with TRBD2. This receptor was identified in a female donor with multiple sclerosis, enrolled in a pregnancy study. This CDR3 reads CASSESFLAGGPRDTQYF. In DNA form, the CDR3 reads TGTGCCAGCAGTGAAAGCTTTCTAGCGGGAGGGCCGAGAGATACGCAGTATTTT.